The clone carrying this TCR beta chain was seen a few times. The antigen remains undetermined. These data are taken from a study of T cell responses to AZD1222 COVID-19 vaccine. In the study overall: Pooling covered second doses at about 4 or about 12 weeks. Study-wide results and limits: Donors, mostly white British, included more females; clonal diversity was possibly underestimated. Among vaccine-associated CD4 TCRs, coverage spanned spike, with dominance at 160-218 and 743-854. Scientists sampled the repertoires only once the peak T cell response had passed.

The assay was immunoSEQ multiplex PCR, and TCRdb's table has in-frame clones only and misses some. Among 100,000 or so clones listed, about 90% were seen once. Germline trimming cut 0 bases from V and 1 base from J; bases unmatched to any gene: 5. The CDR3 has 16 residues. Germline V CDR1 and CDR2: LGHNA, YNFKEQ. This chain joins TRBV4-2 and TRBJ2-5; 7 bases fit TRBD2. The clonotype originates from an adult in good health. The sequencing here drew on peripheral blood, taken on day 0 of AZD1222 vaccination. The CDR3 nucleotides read TGTGCCAGCAGCCAAGACCCCAGCGGGACCCAAGAGACCCAGTACTTC. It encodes CASSQDPSGTQETQYF.